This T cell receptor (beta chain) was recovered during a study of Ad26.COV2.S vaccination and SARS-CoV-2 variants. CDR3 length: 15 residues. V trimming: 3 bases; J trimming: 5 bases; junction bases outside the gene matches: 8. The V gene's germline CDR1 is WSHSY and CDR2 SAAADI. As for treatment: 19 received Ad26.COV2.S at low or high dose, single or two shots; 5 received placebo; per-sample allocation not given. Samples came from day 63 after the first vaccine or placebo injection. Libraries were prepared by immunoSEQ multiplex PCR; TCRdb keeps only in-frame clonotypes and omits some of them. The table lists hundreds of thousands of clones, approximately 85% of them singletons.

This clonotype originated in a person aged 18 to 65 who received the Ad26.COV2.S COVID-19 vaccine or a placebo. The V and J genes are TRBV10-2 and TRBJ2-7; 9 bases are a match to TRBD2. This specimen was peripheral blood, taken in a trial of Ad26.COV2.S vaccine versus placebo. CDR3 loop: CASSDGGGAMDEQYF. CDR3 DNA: TGCGCCAGCAGTGACGGCGGGGGGGCCATGGACGAGCAGTACTTC.